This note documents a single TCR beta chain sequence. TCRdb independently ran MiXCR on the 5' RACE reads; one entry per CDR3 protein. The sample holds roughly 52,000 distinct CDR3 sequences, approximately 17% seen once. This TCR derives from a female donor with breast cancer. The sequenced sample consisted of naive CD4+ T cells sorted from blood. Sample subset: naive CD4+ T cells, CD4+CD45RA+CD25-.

CDR3 in amino acids: CSAGQGSTAGYGYTF. The CDR3 bases are TGCAGTGCTGGACAGGGCTCTACGGCAGGCTATGGCTACACCTTC. The V call is TRBV20-1, the J call TRBJ1-2, with 8 bases matching TRBD1. Germline CDR1 is DFQATT and CDR2 is SNEGSKA (reference sequence). CDR3 size: 15 residues. V shed 5 bases, J shed 4 bases, and the junction held 12 bases outside the gene matches.